What follows are 22 T cell receptor beta chains derived from one specimen sequenced in a study of T-cell reconstitution after alpha-beta-depleted transplantation in children. During its preparation, the TCRbeta library received unique molecular identifiers. TCRdb fed the PCR reads into MiXCR, producing one record per CDR3 protein. This table holds under 350,000 distinct CDR3 sequences, approximately 9.6% found once. This material consisted of PBMCs from the stem cell graft donor, taken from the stem cell graft. All receptors derive from a human donor who donated a stem cell graft to a child with SCID.

J is TRBJ1-4 and V is TRBV7-9; 8 bases are shared with TRBD1. From germline, CDR1 is SEHNR and CDR2 FQNEAQ (reference sequence). CDR3 length: 14 residues. The V gene end was trimmed by 7 bases and the J gene end by 3 bases; junction bases not matched to a gene: 4. The CDR3 DNA reads as TGTGCCAGCACCAAGGGACAGGCTAATGAAAAACTGTTTTTT. It yields the protein CASTKGQANEKLFF.

This clonotype was recorded a few times. The chain recombines TRBV20-1 with TRBJ1-6; D remains ambiguous. This CDR3 region has 14 residues. Trimming left V 3 bases short and J 9 bases short, with 15 bases between. Germline-derived CDR1 and CDR2 are DFQATT and SNEGSKA (reference sequence). CDR3: CSASLEGLGSPLHF. For the CDR3, the DNA is TGCAGTGCTAGTCTGGAAGGGTTAGGTTCACCCCTCCACTTT.

This clonotype occurred many times. This chain links TRBV2 with TRBJ2-3; D might be TRBD1 or TRBD2, each matching 5 bases. The CDR3 is 13 residues long. Germline V lookup: CDR1 SNHLY, CDR2 FYNNEI. V was shortened by 4 bases and J by 4 bases, with 9 bases between the two germline ends. The CDR3 sequence: CASSVRGADTQYF. DNA of the CDR3: TGTGCCAGCAGTGTTAGGGGAGCAGATACGCAGTATTTT.

This clonotype was counted many times. The chain recombines TRBV7-8 with TRBJ2-7; D not resolved. Germline-derived CDR1 and CDR2 are SGHVS and FQNEAQ. The V end was cut by 5 bases, the J end by 3 bases, with 23 bases between. The CDR3 length is 17 residues. The CDR3 loop is CASSPTSTRDGIYEQYF. For the CDR3, the DNA is TGTGCCAGCAGCCCCACCTCTACACGCGACGGTATCTACGAGCAGTACTTC.

The rearrangement uses TRBV12-3 or TRBV12-4 and TRBJ1-2, with unresolved D. The germline V and J ends were trimmed by 4 bases and 1 base, with 13 bases remaining between them. The length of the CDR3 is 15 residues. The CDR3 DNA reads TGTGCCAGCAGTTCCTCGGCCACCGGTAACTATGGCTACACCTTC. This translates into CASSSSATGNYGYTF.

The chain carries TRBV19 and TRBJ2-4; D assignment may be TRBD1 or TRBD2 (6 bases each). This CDR3 contains 15 residues. V gave up 4 bases and J gave up 2 bases, with 12 bases separating them. Germline CDR1 is LNHDA and CDR2 is SQIVND (reference sequence). The CDR3 region is CASSRGDTTKNIQYF. CDR3 nucleotide sequence: TGTGCCAGTAGTAGGGGGGACACGACCAAAAACATTCAGTACTTC.

V is TRBV10-3 and J is TRBJ1-2; D is unclear. Germline CDR1 reads ENHRY; CDR2 reads SYGVKD. This CDR3 is built from 13 residues. The germline V and J ends were trimmed by 11 bases and 4 bases, with 17 bases remaining between them. The CDR3 coding sequence is TGTGCCTTTTCCGATCCAGGTAGCTATGGCTACACCTTC. Protein product: CAFSDPGSYGYTF.

There are many counts of this clonotype. V and J are TRBV21-1 and TRBJ2-4. TRBV21-1 is flagged as a pseudogene. The CDR3 runs 14 residues. CDR3 in amino acids: CASSKGIAKNIQYF. The CDR3 DNA is TGTGCCAGCAGCAAGGGAATAGCCAAAAACATTCAGTACTTC.

A few counts support this clonotype. This sequence joins TRBV5-1 and TRBJ2-3, with D perhaps given as TRBD1 or TRBD2 (5 bases each). Trimming took 5 bases from V and 2 from J, leaving 15 bases between them. Germline CDR1 reads SGHRS; CDR2 reads YFSETQ. The CDR3 covers 15 residues. The CDR3 DNA reads as TGCGCCAGCAGGTCCCTGGGGGTTGACACAGATACGCAGTATTTT. Its protein is CASRSLGVDTDTQYF. The full variable domain, in which reference TRBV5-1 and TRBJ2-3 provide the parts outside the CDR3, is KAGVTQTPRYLIKTRGQQVTLSCSPISGHRSVSWYQQTPGQGLQFLFEYFSETQRNKGNFPGRFSGRQFSNSRSEMNVSTLELGDSALYLCASRSLGVDTDTQYFGPGTRLTVL.

This clonotype has just a few counts. The V gene is TRBV28, the J gene TRBJ1-5; D unclear. The CDR3 runs 13 residues. CDR1 and CDR2 (germline): MDHEN, SYDVKM. The V and J ends lost 5 bases and 10 bases respectively, with 15 bases between them. CDR3 nucleotide sequence: TGTGCCAGCAGTGTCCGGGGAGACCGACCCCAGCATTTT. Its protein product is CASSVRGDRPQHF.

The chain is built from TRBV20-1 and TRBJ2-7; 8 bases match TRBD2. The CDR3 length is 15 residues. Germline lookup yields CDR1 DFQATT and CDR2 SNEGSKA (reference sequence). V shed 0 bases, J shed 4 bases, and the junction held 8 bases outside the gene matches. CDR3 sequence (DNA): TGCAGTGCTAGAGATGACGGGGGGGCCATATACGAGCAGTACTTC. This gives the protein CSARDDGGAIYEQYF.

This clonotype was observed a handful of times. The chain is built from TRBV29-1 and TRBJ2-2; 10 bases are shared with TRBD1. The V and J ends lost 7 bases and 6 bases, in that order; junction bases with no gene match: 5. Germline assignment: CDR1 SQVTM and CDR2 ANQGSEA. CDR3 length equals 13 residues. As DNA, the CDR3 is TGCAGCGCCGGGACAGGGGACGCCGGGGAGCTGTTTTTT. This encodes CSAGTGDAGELFF.

The chain carries TRBV29-1 and TRBJ1-2; tentative D call: TRBD1 (5 bases). Trimming left V 1 base short and J 8 bases short, with 11 bases between. Germline assignment: CDR1 SQVTM and CDR2 ANQGSEA. The CDR3 has 12 amino acids. This CDR3 reads CSVEGGSRGYTF. CDR3 coding DNA: TGCAGCGTTGAAGGGGGGTCTCGCGGCTACACCTTC.

This clonotype was picked up many times. The V and J genes are TRBV3-1 and TRBJ2-2, with 8 bases fitting TRBD1. V shed 1 base, J shed 4 bases, and the junction held 2 bases outside the gene matches. This CDR3 is built from 15 residues. The germline V gene has CDR1 LGHDT and CDR2 YNNKEL (reference sequence). The CDR3: CASSQVTGGTGELFF. The CDR3 region has the DNA TGTGCCAGCAGCCAAGTAACAGGGGGCACCGGGGAGCTGTTTTTT.

V usage is TRBV4-2 and J usage is TRBJ2-1, with 11 bases identical to TRBD2. The CDR3 has 16 residues. Germline lookup yields CDR1 LGHNA and CDR2 YNFKEQ. The J segment lost 8 bases and the V segment lost 4 bases, leaving 10 bases of the junction unmatched. CDR3 bases: TGTGCCAGCAGCCCTGGGCTAGCGGGGGGTTCATATGAGCAGTTCTTC. Protein product: CASSPGLAGGSYEQFF.

The genes are TRBV12-3 or TRBV12-4 and TRBJ2-7, with D possibly TRBD2 on 5 matching bases. This CDR3 contains 12 residues. Trimming left V 4 bases short and J 6 bases short, with 10 bases between. In nucleotides, the CDR3 is TGTGCCAGCAGTTCCCGTCGGGGCGAGCAGTACTTC. Its protein product is CASSSRRGEQYF.

CDR3 sequence: CSARKGTYGYTF. The CDR3 bases are TGCAGTGCTAGAAAGGGGACCTATGGCTACACCTTC. The rearrangement links TRBV20-1 to TRBJ1-2, with D tentatively TRBD1 (5 bases). The CDR3 is made up of 12 amino acids. Germline CDR1 reads DFQATT; CDR2 reads SNEGSKA (reference sequence). The V end was cut by 2 bases, the J end by 4 bases, with 8 bases between.

This clonotype was recorded a few times. This chain uses TRBV25-1 with TRBJ2-6, with unresolved D. CDR1 and CDR2 from the germline V gene are MGHDK and SYGVNS. Trimming stripped 10 bases from V and 12 bases from J, with 10 bases between. The CDR3 consists of 10 residues. The CDR3 is CATLSGVLTF. In nucleotides, the CDR3 is TGTGCCACCCTCAGTGGCGTCCTGACTTTC.

This rearrangement joins TRBV10-3 to TRBJ1-2; D unclear. Trimming cost V 7 bases and J 0 bases, with 12 bases left between them. Germline CDR1 and CDR2: ENHRY and SYGVKD. CDR3 length: 14 residues. CDR3 residues: CAIKVSPANYGYTF. In nucleotides, the CDR3 is TGTGCCATCAAGGTCAGCCCCGCTAACTATGGCTACACCTTC.

Only a few counts were recorded for this clonotype. This chain joins TRBV5-6 and TRBJ2-6; 8 bases map to TRBD1. Germline values: CDR1 SGHDT, CDR2 YYEEEE. The V segment lost 6 bases and the J segment 0 bases; nucleotides outside the gene matches: 8. The CDR3 covers 17 residues. The CDR3 bases are TGTGCCAGCAATCCGACAGGGGTCACCTCTGGGGCCAACGTCCTGACTTTC. Protein product: CASNPTGVTSGANVLTF.

This chain joins TRBV5-1 and TRBJ1-1; TRBD1 might be the D (6 bases). The CDR3 consists of 12 residues. From germline, CDR1 is SGHRS and CDR2 YFSETQ. Trimming removed 2 bases from V and 7 bases from J, with 9 bases in between. DNA for the CDR3: TGCGCCAGCAGCTTTTCAGGGGATGAAGCTTTCTTT. Translated, it gives CASSFSGDEAFF.

The table lists this clonotype with a few counts. V and J are TRBV29-1 and TRBJ1-2, with D unresolved. Trimming shortened V by 5 bases and J by 4 bases, and 17 bases separated the two germline ends. CDR1 is SQVTM, CDR2 ANQGSEA, per germline. This CDR3 is 14 amino acids long. Written as DNA, the CDR3 is TGCAGCGTTTCGAAGGTTTCGTCGGTCTATGGCTACACCTTC. Translated, it gives CSVSKVSSVYGYTF.